What follows are 23 T cell receptor beta chains derived from one specimen sequenced in a study of blood T cell repertoires in COVID-19. Using immunoSEQ multiplex PCR, the repertoire was profiled, and TCRdb retains in-frame clones only, with some absent. Among around 220,000 clones, 84% were seen once, and the ten largest hold 20%. The sequenced sample was peripheral blood. The receptor set was obtained from a man aged 25-40 years with active or convalescent COVID-19.

The CDR3 loop reads CASSPFPGTGETQYF. The CDR3 nucleotides are TGTGCCAGCAGTCCATTCCCGGGAACGGGAGAGACCCAGTACTTC. The rearrangement joins TRBV2 to TRBJ2-5; D possibly corresponds to TRBD2 (5 bases). Germline CDR1 and CDR2: SNHLY and FYNNEI. The CDR3 sequence is 15 residues long. Deletions cut 5 bases from V and 4 bases from J, with 17 bases between.

Remarks on this clone: Germline is not matched at one junction end, which may reflect a read error. The genes are TRBV7-7 and TRBJ2-1; TRBD1 matches at 8 bases. This CDR3 is 15 amino acids long. Germline CDR1 reads SSHAT; CDR2 reads FNYEAQ (reference sequence). Written as DNA, the CDR3 is TGTGCTAGCAGCCTTCGGACAGGGCAGAGTGGTGAGCAGTTCTTC. This encodes CASSLRTGQSGEQFF.

This chain uses TRBV27 with TRBJ2-7; 8 nucleotides match TRBD1. V lost 3 bases and J lost 1; bases outside the gene matches: 5. Per germline, CDR1 MNHEY and CDR2 SMNVEV (reference sequence). The CDR3 is made up of 15 amino acids. The CDR3 region is CASSLGQGASYEQYF. The CDR3 DNA is TGTGCCAGCAGTTTGGGCCAGGGGGCGTCCTACGAGCAGTACTTC.

This clone was seen a few times. The V and J genes are TRBV7-9 and TRBJ2-1; 11 positions match TRBD2. Germline V gene sequence: CDR1 SEHNR, CDR2 FQNEAQ (reference sequence). Germline trimming cut 5 bases from V and 8 bases from J; bases unmatched to any gene: 11. The CDR3 contains 16 residues. The CDR3 is CASSPPSSGRRDEQFF. The DNA of the CDR3 is TGTGCCAGCAGCCCACCTTCTAGCGGGAGGAGGGATGAGCAGTTCTTC. The full variable domain, with the rest looked up from reference TRBV7-9 and TRBJ2-1, is DTGVSQNPRHKITKRGQNVTFRCDPISEHNRLYWYRQTLGQGPEFLTYFQNEAQLEKSRLLSDRFSAERPKGSFSTLEIQRTEQGDSAMYLCASSPPSSGRRDEQFFGPGTRLTVL.

The CDR3 reads CASSLGQKNTDTQYF. The CDR3 bases are TGTGCCAGCAGCCTCGGACAAAAGAACACAGATACGCAGTATTTT. J is TRBJ2-3 and V is TRBV28, with D possibly matching TRBD1 (5 bases). The CDR3 extends over 15 amino acids. The V end lost 6 bases, the J end lost 2 bases, and 15 bases lay between the germline ends. CDR1 and CDR2 from the germline V gene are MDHEN and SYDVKM.

This chain connects TRBV9 to TRBJ2-7; TRBD2 aligns across 12 bases. The CDR3 loop spans 14 amino acids. The ends lost 4 bases at V and 7 bases at J; junction bases unmatched: 6. Germline loops: CDR1 SGDLS, CDR2 YYNGEE. The CDR3 DNA reads as TGTGCCAGCAGCCCGCGACTAGCGGGGGATGAGCAGTACTTC. It specifies CASSPRLAGDEQYF.

The chain couples TRBV2 to TRBJ1-2; D not resolved. The length of the CDR3 is 15 residues. Germline V gene lookup returns CDR1 SNHLY and CDR2 FYNNEI. Trimming stripped 1 base from V and 2 bases from J, with 11 bases between. The CDR3 nucleotides are TGTGCCAGCAGTGAAGACCCCCACAAGAACTATGGCTACACCTTC. It specifies CASSEDPHKNYGYTF.

The chain links TRBV27 to TRBJ2-3, with D uncertain. The V gene's germline CDR1 is MNHEY and CDR2 SMNVEV (reference sequence). V lost 5 bases and J 6 bases, leaving 15 bases between the germline ends. The CDR3 contains 14 residues. CDR3 in DNA: TGTGCCAGCAGTGTTCAAGTCCCCGGGGATACGCAGTATTTT. Translating it yields CASSVQVPGDTQYF.

This clone came up once. The V and J genes are TRBV28 and TRBJ2-2, with no clear D. CDR3 length equals 13 residues. CDR1 MDHEN and CDR2 SYDVKM come from the germline V gene. Trimming left V 7 bases short and J 8 bases short, with 14 bases between. CDR3 coding DNA: TGTGCCAGCATTGGCTTTCCAGCGGGGGAGCTGTTTTTT. Its translation is CASIGFPAGELFF.

V usage is TRBV4-3 and J usage is TRBJ2-7; a possible D gene is TRBD2 (6 bases). CDR3 length equals 15 residues. V lost 0 bases, J lost 4 bases, and 13 bases lay in between. Germline assignment: CDR1 LGHNA and CDR2 YSLEER. In nucleotides, the CDR3 is TGCGCCAGCAGCCAAGATTACCGGGGGATATACGAGCAGTACTTC. This sequence encodes CASSQDYRGIYEQYF.

This clone appeared once. The rearrangement links TRBV18 to TRBJ2-7; 9 nucleotides match TRBD2. The CDR3 loop spans 16 amino acids. J lost 5 bases, V lost 3 bases, and 11 bases had no gene match. Germline V lookup: CDR1 KGHSH, CDR2 LQKENI. CDR3 sequence: CASSPTQRGATNEQYF. The DNA for the CDR3 is TGTGCCAGCTCACCGACTCAGCGGGGGGCCACCAACGAGCAGTACTTC.

The chain employs TRBV7-2 and TRBJ1-2, with 8 nucleotides matching TRBD1. The CDR3 has 12 amino acids. The germline CDR1 and CDR2 sequences are SGHTA and FQGNSA. The V segment lost 5 bases and the J segment 5 bases; nucleotides outside the gene matches: 1. The CDR3 sequence: CASSRQGYGYTF. Here the CDR3 DNA reads TGTGCCAGCAGCCGACAGGGGTATGGCTACACCTTC.

The chain carries TRBV5-1 and TRBJ2-5; 7 bases are a match to TRBD2. CDR1 SGHRS and CDR2 YFSETQ come from the germline V gene. The CDR3 is 16 amino acids. V lost 4 bases to trimming and J lost 5 bases; unmatched junction nucleotides: 14. For the CDR3, the DNA is TGCGCCAGCAGCATCGGGACTCCGGGAGGTACGGAGACCCAGTACTTC. This translates into CASSIGTPGGTETQYF. Full variable domain (remainder filled in from reference TRBV5-1 and TRBJ2-5): KAGVTQTPRYLIKTRGQQVTLSCSPISGHRSVSWYQQTPGQGLQFLFEYFSETQRNKGNFPGRFSGRQFSNSRSEMNVSTLELGDSALYLCASSIGTPGGTETQYFGPGTRLLVL.

This chain uses TRBV7-8 with TRBJ1-1; tentative D call: TRBD1 (6 bases). In germline, CDR1 is SGHVS, CDR2 FQNEAQ. The CDR3 totals 13 residues. Trimming removed 5 bases from V and 4 bases from J, with 11 bases in between. CDR3: CASSPGVFTEAFF. The CDR3 DNA is TGTGCCAGCAGCCCAGGGGTCTTCACTGAAGCTTTCTTT.

The chain couples TRBV28 to TRBJ1-2; D may be TRBD1 (6 bases). Trimming removed 6 bases at V and 4 bases at J, with 9 bases between. Looked up from germline, CDR1 is MDHEN and CDR2 is SYDVKM. This CDR3 is 12 amino acids long. CDR3 in amino acids: CASSRGAYGYTF. CDR3 sequence (DNA): TGTGCCAGCAGCAGGGGCGCCTATGGCTACACCTTC.

This chain joins TRBV7-8 and TRBJ1-6; TRBD1 agrees at 7 bases. CDR3 length: 14 amino acids. Germline V gene sequence: CDR1 SGHVS, CDR2 FQNEAQ. J gave up 8 bases and V 8 bases, and 9 bases lay outside the gene matches. The CDR3 DNA reads as TGTGCCAGCGCCAGGGGGGAGGCTTATTCACCCCTCCACTTT. Translated, it gives CASARGEAYSPLHF.

This clone was detected a few times. The V and J genes are TRBV29-1 and TRBJ2-5; 8 bases fit TRBD2. Looked up from germline, CDR1 is SQVTM and CDR2 is ANQGSEA. The CDR3 covers 11 residues. The CDR3 nucleotides are TGCACCATCACTAGCGGACAGACCCAGTACTTC. Translated: CTITSGQTQYF.

The gene calls are TRBV19 and TRBJ2-6; unclear D gene. V was trimmed by 3 bases and J by 12 bases, leaving 15 bases between them. This CDR3 region has 14 residues. Germline loops: CDR1 LNHDA, CDR2 SQIVND (reference sequence). CDR3 in DNA: TGTGCCAGTAGTATGCGCTCCTCGAGTATCGTCCTGACTTTC. This codes for CASSMRSSSIVLTF.

This clone has more than one count but fewer than ten. The chain joins TRBV5-1 to TRBJ2-7; 8 nucleotides match TRBD2. The germline V gene has CDR1 SGHRS and CDR2 YFSETQ. Trimming removed 1 base from V and 6 bases from J; junction bases left unmatched: 6. The CDR3 consists of 14 residues. The chain's CDR3 is CASSLPGGKREQYF. Written as DNA, the CDR3 is TGCGCCAGCAGCTTGCCGGGAGGGAAGCGCGAGCAGTACTTC.

This rearrangement joins TRBV25-1 to TRBJ2-5; D may be TRBD1 (5 bases). This CDR3 region has 17 residues. V lost 0 bases to trimming and J lost 2 bases, with 16 bases between them. Germline V gives CDR1 MGHDK, CDR2 SYGVNS. DNA of the CDR3: TGTGCCAGCAGTGAATATAATGACAGAGGCTCGCAAGAGACCCAGTACTTC. Its translation: CASSEYNDRGSQETQYF.

This rearrangement joins TRBV7-3 to TRBJ2-1, with TRBD1 matching 8 bases. The CDR3 contains 16 residues. CDR1 and CDR2 from the germline V gene are SGHTA and FQGTGA. Trimming at V came to 4 bases and at J to 0 bases, leaving 5 bases not matched to a gene. CDR3 amino acids: CASSSNRGSSYNEQFF. Written as DNA, the CDR3 is TGTGCCAGCAGCTCAAACAGGGGGTCCTCCTACAATGAGCAGTTCTTC.

The chain has TRBV19 and TRBJ1-1, with D unclear. V dropped 0 bases and J dropped 0 bases, with 2 bases sitting between them. The CDR3 is 13 residues long. Germline V gives CDR1 LNHDA, CDR2 SQIVND (reference sequence). The CDR3 sequence: CASSIDMNTEAFF. The DNA for the CDR3 is TGTGCCAGTAGTATAGATATGAACACTGAAGCTTTCTTT. The whole variable domain, filled in from reference TRBV19 and TRBJ1-1, reads DGGITQSPKYLFRKEGQNVTLSCEQNLNHDAMYWYRQDPGQGLRLIYYSQIVNDFQKGDIAEGYSVSREKKESFPLTVTSAQKNPTAFYLCASSIDMNTEAFFGQGTRLTVV.

The chain has TRBV7-9 and TRBJ2-3, with D hard to call. V was pared by 2 bases and J by 8 bases, with 8 bases between. Per germline, CDR1 SEHNR and CDR2 FQNEAQ (reference sequence). CDR3 length equals 12 residues. The CDR3 loop is CASSLYLRTQYF. Here the CDR3 DNA reads TGTGCCAGCAGCTTATATCTGCGTACGCAGTATTTT.